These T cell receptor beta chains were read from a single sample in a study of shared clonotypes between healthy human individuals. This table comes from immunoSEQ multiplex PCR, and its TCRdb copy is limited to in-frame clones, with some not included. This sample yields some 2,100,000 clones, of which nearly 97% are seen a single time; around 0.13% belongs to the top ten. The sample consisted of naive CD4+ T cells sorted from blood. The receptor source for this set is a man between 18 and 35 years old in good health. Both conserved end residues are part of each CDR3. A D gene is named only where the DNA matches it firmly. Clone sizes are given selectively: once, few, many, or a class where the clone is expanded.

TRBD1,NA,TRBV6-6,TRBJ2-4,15,CASSPSTGGGGIQYF,TGTGCCAGCAGTCCGAGTACAGGGGGCGGTGGCATTCAGTACTTC
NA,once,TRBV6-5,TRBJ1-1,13,CASSYSTNTEAFF,TGTGCCAGCAGTTACTCGACCAACACTGAAGCTTTCTTT
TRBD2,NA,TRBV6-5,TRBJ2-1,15,CASTLAGASSREQFF,TGTGCCAGCACCTTAGCGGGAGCTTCTTCTCGTGAGCAGTTCTTC
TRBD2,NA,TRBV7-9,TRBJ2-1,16,CASSSRAGGSINEQFF,TGTGCCAGCAGCTCTCGAGCGGGGGGGAGTATAAATGAGCAGTTCTTC
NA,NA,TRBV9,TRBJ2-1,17,CASTLCKRVISYNEQFF,TGTGCCAGCACCCTTTGTAAGCGGGTAATCTCCTACAATGAGCAGTTCTTC
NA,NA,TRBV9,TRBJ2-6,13,CASSVAGANVLTF,TGTGCCAGCAGCGTAGCAGGGGCCAACGTCCTGACTTTC
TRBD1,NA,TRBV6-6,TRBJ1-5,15,CASTLTGTFNQPQHF,TGTGCCAGCACCTTGACAGGGACCTTTAATCAGCCCCAGCATTTT
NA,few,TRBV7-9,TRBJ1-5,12,CASSLNNQPQHF,TGTGCCAGCAGTCTGAACAATCAGCCCCAGCATTTT
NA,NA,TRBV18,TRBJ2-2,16,CASSLSSGQNTGELFF,TGTGCCAGCTCACTCTCCTCGGGACAGAACACCGGGGAGCTGTTTTTT
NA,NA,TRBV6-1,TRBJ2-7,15,CASSVAVGGVYEQYF,TGTGCCAGCAGCGTCGCGGTCGGCGGAGTGTACGAGCAGTACTTC
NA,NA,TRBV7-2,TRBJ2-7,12,CASSLEDTRQYF,TGTGCCAGCAGCTTAGAGGATACTCGGCAGTACTTC
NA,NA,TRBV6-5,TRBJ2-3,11,CASSRGDTQYF,TGTGCCAGCAGTCGGGGGGATACGCAGTATTTT
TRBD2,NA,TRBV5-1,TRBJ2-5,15,CASSLRSGIKETQYF,TGCGCCAGCAGCTTGAGGAGCGGGATCAAGGAGACCCAGTACTTC
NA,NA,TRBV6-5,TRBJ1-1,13,CASSLRPGLEAFF,TGTGCCAGCAGTCTAAGACCGGGTTTGGAAGCTTTCTTT
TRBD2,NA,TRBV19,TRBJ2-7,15,CASTTAGGRPYEQYF,TGTGCCAGTACCACAGCGGGAGGGCGCCCCTACGAGCAGTACTTC
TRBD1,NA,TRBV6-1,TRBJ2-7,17,CASSERTGTGGSYEQYF,TGTGCCAGCAGTGAGCGCACCGGGACAGGGGGCTCCTACGAGCAGTACTTC
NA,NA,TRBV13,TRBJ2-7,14,CASSPRLMAYEQYF,TGTGCCAGCAGCCCCCGTCTGATGGCATACGAGCAGTACTTC
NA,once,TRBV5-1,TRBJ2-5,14,CASSLTGLRETQYF,TGCGCCAGCAGCTTAACAGGGTTACGGGAGACCCAGTACTTC
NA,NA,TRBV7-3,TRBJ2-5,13,CASSLTYQETQYF,TGTGCCAGCAGCTTAACCTACCAAGAGACCCAGTACTTC
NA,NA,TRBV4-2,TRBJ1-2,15,CASSQDLRGHDGYTF,TGTGCCAGCAGCCAAGATCTCCGGGGGCACGATGGCTACACCTTC
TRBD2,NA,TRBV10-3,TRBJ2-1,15,CAIRGSLGGGNEQFF,TGTGCCATCAGAGGGAGTCTGGGGGGGGGTAATGAGCAGTTCTTC
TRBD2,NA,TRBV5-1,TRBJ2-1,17,CASSTGTSGTGYNEQFF,TGCGCCAGCAGCACCGGGACTAGCGGGACGGGATACAATGAGCAGTTCTTC
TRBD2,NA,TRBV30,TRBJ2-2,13,CAWIGRDTGELFF,TGTGCCTGGATCGGGAGGGACACCGGGGAGCTGTTTTTT
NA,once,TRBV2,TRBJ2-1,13,CASSILGGLHQFF,TGTGCCAGCAGTATCCTCGGGGGCCTCCATCAGTTCTTC
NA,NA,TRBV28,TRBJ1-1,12,CASSPLTLRAFF,TGTGCCAGCAGTCCACTGACACTGAGAGCTTTCTTT
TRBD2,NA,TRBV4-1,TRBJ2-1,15,CASSPLTSPYNEQFF,TGCGCCAGCAGCCCACTGACTAGCCCCTACAATGAGCAGTTCTTC
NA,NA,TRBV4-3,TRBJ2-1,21,CASSQDRGEGPSPSSYNEQFF,TGCGCCAGCAGCCAAGATAGGGGCGAGGGACCGAGCCCGAGCTCCTACAATGAGCAGTTCTTC
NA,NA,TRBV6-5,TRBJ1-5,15,CASSLTEDSNQPQHF,TGTGCCAGCAGCTTGACAGAGGATAGCAATCAGCCCCAGCATTTT
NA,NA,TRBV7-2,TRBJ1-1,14,CASSFGRVNTEAFF,TGTGCCAGCAGCTTTGGCAGGGTGAACACTGAAGCTTTCTTT